This is a list of T cell receptor beta chains from one sample in a study of T cell responses to AZD1222 COVID-19 vaccine. Using immunoSEQ multiplex PCR, the repertoire was profiled, and TCRdb retains in-frame clones only, with some absent. The data contain 150,000 to 200,000 clones, 80% to 95% of them singletons. The material sequenced was peripheral blood, taken on day 0 of AZD1222 vaccination. These receptors all stem from an adult in good health. CDR3s include the opening cysteine and the closing phenylalanine or tryptophan. The D gene is left open where the match is weak. Where a row states a size, it is once, few, many or the class of an expanded clone; other rows omit it.

clone size: -
V gene: TRBV10-2
CDR3 length: 12
D gene: -
J gene: TRBJ1-1
CDR3 protein: CASSRQEAEAFF
CDR3 DNA: TGCGCCAGCAGTAGGCAGGAGGCTGAAGCTTTCTTT

clone size: -
V gene: TRBV28
CDR3 length: 13
D gene: -
J gene: TRBJ1-2
CDR3 protein: CASSFFSRSRYTF
CDR3 DNA: TGTGCCAGCAGTTTTTTCAGTCGGTCGCGCTACACCTTC

clone size: -
V gene: TRBV3-1/TRBV3-2
CDR3 length: 16
D gene: -
J gene: TRBJ1-2
CDR3 protein: CASSQAGVGPGYGYTF
CDR3 DNA: TGTGCCAGCAGCCAAGCTGGGGTGGGCCCCGGATATGGCTACACCTTC

clone size: -
V gene: TRBV12-3/TRBV12-4
CDR3 length: 13
D gene: TRBD1
J gene: TRBJ2-7
CDR3 protein: CASSLGQGDEQYF
CDR3 DNA: TGTGCCAGCAGTTTAGGACAGGGAGACGAGCAGTACTTC

clone size: -
V gene: TRBV14
CDR3 length: 15
D gene: TRBD1
J gene: TRBJ1-2
CDR3 protein: CASSRIQGANHGYTF
CDR3 DNA: TGTGCCAGCAGCCGTATTCAGGGGGCGAACCATGGCTACACCTTC

clone size: -
V gene: TRBV5-1
CDR3 length: 16
D gene: TRBD2
J gene: TRBJ2-1
CDR3 protein: CASSYSTSGGANEQFF
CDR3 DNA: TGCGCCAGCAGCTACTCGACTAGCGGGGGGGCGAATGAGCAGTTCTTC

clone size: -
V gene: TRBV3-1/TRBV3-2
CDR3 length: 15
D gene: -
J gene: TRBJ2-3
CDR3 protein: CASSTRLVSTDTQYF
CDR3 DNA: TGTGCCAGCAGCACCCGACTGGTGAGCACAGATACGCAGTATTTT

clone size: -
V gene: TRBV12-3/TRBV12-4
CDR3 length: 12
D gene: -
J gene: TRBJ1-5
CDR3 protein: CASMGSNQPQHF
CDR3 DNA: TGTGCCAGCATGGGTAGCAATCAGCCCCAGCATTTT

clone size: once
V gene: TRBV27
CDR3 length: 15
D gene: TRBD1
J gene: TRBJ1-2
CDR3 protein: CATHRRGASNYGYTF
CDR3 DNA: TGTGCCACGCACCGCAGGGGGGCCTCTAACTATGGCTACACCTTC

clone size: -
V gene: TRBV11-3
CDR3 length: 16
D gene: TRBD1
J gene: TRBJ1-1
CDR3 protein: CASSEDRGLANTEAFF
CDR3 DNA: TGTGCCAGCAGCGAGGACAGGGGTCTCGCGAACACTGAAGCTTTCTTT

clone size: -
V gene: TRBV7-2
CDR3 length: 14
D gene: -
J gene: TRBJ1-1
CDR3 protein: CASSLSWGSTEAFF
CDR3 DNA: TGTGCCAGCAGCTTAAGTTGGGGGAGCACTGAAGCTTTCTTT

clone size: -
V gene: TRBV19
CDR3 length: 14
D gene: -
J gene: TRBJ1-5
CDR3 protein: CASRGSAPGRPQHF
CDR3 DNA: TGTGCCAGTAGGGGGTCGGCCCCGGGTCGGCCCCAGCATTTT

clone size: -
V gene: TRBV27
CDR3 length: 16
D gene: -
J gene: TRBJ2-3
CDR3 protein: CASSRVVTSSTDTQYF
CDR3 DNA: TGTGCCAGCAGTCGAGTAGTGACCTCTAGCACAGATACGCAGTATTTT

clone size: few
V gene: TRBV27
CDR3 length: 14
D gene: -
J gene: TRBJ1-1
CDR3 protein: CASSLGPSGVEAFF
CDR3 DNA: TGTGCCAGCAGTTTAGGGCCGAGTGGCGTTGAAGCTTTCTTT

clone size: -
V gene: TRBV3-1/TRBV3-2
CDR3 length: 14
D gene: -
J gene: TRBJ1-6
CDR3 protein: CASSQSMPNSPLHF
CDR3 DNA: TGTGCCAGCAGCCAATCCATGCCTAATTCACCCCTCCACTTT

clone size: -
V gene: TRBV27
CDR3 length: 18
D gene: TRBD2
J gene: TRBJ2-5
CDR3 protein: CASSPRPSGSDTSETQYF
CDR3 DNA: TGTGCCAGCAGTCCCCGACCTAGCGGGAGTGATACCTCCGAGACCCAGTACTTC

clone size: -
V gene: TRBV27
CDR3 length: 13
D gene: -
J gene: TRBJ2-5
CDR3 protein: CASSLWGAETQYF
CDR3 DNA: TGTGCCAGCAGTTTATGGGGGGCGGAGACCCAGTACTTC

clone size: -
V gene: TRBV4-2
CDR3 length: 16
D gene: TRBD1
J gene: TRBJ2-1
CDR3 protein: CASSQSTGRGYNEQFF
CDR3 DNA: TGTGCCAGCAGCCAGTCGACAGGGAGAGGGTACAATGAGCAGTTCTTC

clone size: -
V gene: TRBV7-9
CDR3 length: 16
D gene: -
J gene: TRBJ1-5
CDR3 protein: CASSLVTGSFNQPQHF
CDR3 DNA: TGTGCCAGCAGCTTAGTCACGGGCTCCTTCAATCAGCCCCAGCATTTT

clone size: -
V gene: TRBV11-3
CDR3 length: 14
D gene: -
J gene: TRBJ2-7
CDR3 protein: CASSLGSSGYEQYF
CDR3 DNA: TGTGCCAGCAGTCTAGGTTCCAGCGGCTACGAGCAGTACTTC

clone size: few
V gene: TRBV10-1
CDR3 length: 13
D gene: -
J gene: TRBJ1-1
CDR3 protein: CASSAGTFDKAFF
CDR3 DNA: TGCGCCAGCAGCGCAGGGACTTTCGATAAAGCTTTCTTT

clone size: -
V gene: TRBV6-5
CDR3 length: 14
D gene: TRBD1
J gene: TRBJ1-3
CDR3 protein: CASSYRQGGNTIYF
CDR3 DNA: TGTGCCAGCAGTTACCGACAGGGAGGAAACACCATATATTTT

clone size: -
V gene: TRBV15
CDR3 length: 16
D gene: -
J gene: TRBJ1-2
CDR3 protein: CATSGWEGETGPGYTF
CDR3 DNA: TGTGCCACCAGCGGATGGGAGGGGGAAACAGGTCCGGGCTACACCTTC

clone size: -
V gene: TRBV25-1
CDR3 length: 14
D gene: TRBD1
J gene: TRBJ1-3
CDR3 protein: CASRDRGQGNTIYF
CDR3 DNA: TGTGCCAGCAGGGACAGGGGGCAGGGAAACACCATATATTTT

clone size: -
V gene: TRBV7-9
CDR3 length: 16
D gene: -
J gene: TRBJ1-2
CDR3 protein: CASSPLVLGANYGYTF
CDR3 DNA: TGTGCCAGCAGTCCCCTCGTGTTAGGAGCTAACTATGGCTACACCTTC